This is a list of T cell receptor beta chains from one sample in a study of CD8+CD57+ T cells in acquired aplastic anemia. TCRdb passed the reads through MiXCR, listing each CDR3 protein once. This sample has around 170,000 distinct CDR3 sequences, with roughly half found just once. The sample taken for sequencing was sorted CD4+, CD8+, or CD8+CD57+ T cells (not recorded which) from PBMCs. Receptors originate from a human donor with aplastic anemia. Both conserved end residues are part of each CDR3. The order of the fields is J gene, clone size, V gene, D gene, CDR3 DNA, CDR3 protein. A D gene is named only where the DNA matches it firmly. Clone size is shown for a subset of rows, as once, few, many or a class of expanded clone.

J: TRBJ1-6; size: NA; V: TRBV15; D: NA; DNA: TGTGCCACCAGCAGAGATTGGAATTCACCCCCCCACTTT; CDR3: CATSRDWNSPPHF
J: TRBJ2-1; size: few; V: TRBV15; D: NA; DNA: TGTGCCAGCTCACCGGAGAGGGGGGGGTACAATGAGCAGTTCTTC; CDR3: CASSPERGGYNEQFF
J: TRBJ2-1; size: NA; V: TRBV29-1; D: NA; DNA: TGCAGCTCCCGCCAGGAGTACAATGAGCAGTTCTTC; CDR3: CSSRQEYNEQFF
J: TRBJ1-2; size: many; V: TRBV20-1; D: NA; DNA: TGCAGTGCTAGCGAAGGGGCAGGCGCCTATGGCTACACCTTC; CDR3: CSASEGAGAYGYTF
J: TRBJ1-3; size: NA; V: TRBV15; D: NA; DNA: TGTGCCACCAGCAGAGAGGTTTCAGCCTCTGGAAACACCATATATTTT; CDR3: CATSREVSASGNTIYF
J: TRBJ1-2; size: many; V: TRBV19; D: TRBD1; DNA: TGTGCCAGTAGTGCCACCGGGACAGGGGGCGGCTACACCTTC; CDR3: CASSATGTGGGYTF
J: TRBJ1-1; size: NA; V: TRBV19; D: NA; DNA: TGTGCCAGTAGTGACTCCTTCTACAATGAAGCTTTCTTT; CDR3: CASSDSFYNEAFF
J: TRBJ1-5; size: few; V: TRBV5-6; D: TRBD1; DNA: TGTGCCAGCAGCTGGGGACAGGGGGCCGGGTCCCAGCATTTT; CDR3: CASSWGQGAGSQHF
J: TRBJ2-3; size: NA; V: TRBV24-1; D: NA; DNA: TGTGCCACCAGACCTGGTAGGGGCAGTACAGATACGCAGTATTTT; CDR3: CATRPGRGSTDTQYF
J: TRBJ2-7; size: NA; V: TRBV29-1; D: TRBD1; DNA: TGCAGCGTTGTCAGGGGGTCCCGCGGCGAGCAGTACTTC; CDR3: CSVVRGSRGEQYF
J: TRBJ2-3; size: NA; V: TRBV5-5; D: NA; DNA: TGTGCCAGCAGCTTGGGGGAGCATCCCACAGATACGCAGTATTTT; CDR3: CASSLGEHPTDTQYF
J: TRBJ2-2; size: many; V: TRBV6-6; D: TRBD1; DNA: TGTGCCAGCAGCTACGACAGGGCGACCGGGGAGCTGTTTTTT; CDR3: CASSYDRATGELFF
J: TRBJ1-2; size: many; V: TRBV5-1; D: NA; DNA: TGCGCCAGCAGTCGGGAGGAAGCCAACTATGGCTACACCTTC; CDR3: CASSREEANYGYTF
J: TRBJ2-7; size: NA; V: TRBV6-1; D: NA; DNA: TGTGCCAGCAGTGAAGGGGGGTTCGGAGGGGTACCCAACGAGCAGTACTTC; CDR3: CASSEGGFGGVPNEQYF
J: TRBJ1-1; size: many; V: TRBV20-1; D: NA; DNA: TGCAGTGCTCAGAGCGGGGCTGAAGCTTTCTTT; CDR3: CSAQSGAEAFF
J: TRBJ1-1; size: NA; V: TRBV7-2; D: NA; DNA: TGTGCCAGCAGCTTAGCAGCAGGCCCTGAAGCTTTCTTT; CDR3: CASSLAAGPEAFF
J: TRBJ2-1; size: NA; V: TRBV7-2; D: NA; DNA: TGTGCCAGCAGCTTTTCATTACTGATGGAGCAGTTCTTC; CDR3: CASSFSLLMEQFF
J: TRBJ2-2; size: NA; V: TRBV20-1; D: TRBD1; DNA: TGCAGTGCTAGAGACCCAAGGGACAGGGGGGAGCTGTTTTTT; CDR3: CSARDPRDRGELFF
J: TRBJ2-1; size: NA; V: TRBV7-9; D: NA; DNA: TGTGCCAGCAGCTATAGGACGGACTCCTACAATGAGCAGTTCTTC; CDR3: CASSYRTDSYNEQFF
J: TRBJ2-3; size: NA; V: TRBV7-3; D: TRBD2; DNA: TGTGCCAGCAGCTTGCTAGCGGGAGTTGATACGCAGTATTTT; CDR3: CASSLLAGVDTQYF
J: TRBJ1-1; size: many; V: TRBV2; D: NA; DNA: TGTGCCAGCAGTGCGGCCAGGGACACTGAAGCTTTCTTT; CDR3: CASSAARDTEAFF
J: TRBJ2-1; size: NA; V: TRBV10-3; D: TRBD1; DNA: TGTGCCATCAGCCTACAGGGGAACAATGAGCAGTTCTTC; CDR3: CAISLQGNNEQFF
J: TRBJ2-7; size: few; V: TRBV19; D: TRBD1; DNA: TGTGCCAGTAGTATAGGAACAGGGGCAAGCTACGAGCAGTACTTC; CDR3: CASSIGTGASYEQYF
J: TRBJ2-4; size: NA; V: TRBV20-1; D: TRBD2; DNA: TGCAGTGCTACCAGAGTCGTATGGGGGGGAAAAAACATTCAGTACTTC; CDR3: CSATRVVWGGKNIQYF
J: TRBJ1-1; size: many; V: TRBV10-3; D: TRBD1; DNA: TGTGCCATCAGATCGGGACAGGGGATCTCTGAAGCTTTCTTT; CDR3: CAIRSGQGISEAFF
J: TRBJ1-1; size: many; V: TRBV2; D: TRBD1; DNA: TGTGCCAGCAGGGCGGGACAGAGCACTGAAGCTTTCTTT; CDR3: CASRAGQSTEAFF
J: TRBJ1-5; size: many; V: TRBV20-1; D: NA; DNA: TGCAGTGCTAGGAAACAGGGAAGTCAGCCCCAGCATTTT; CDR3: CSARKQGSQPQHF
J: TRBJ1-1; size: many; V: TRBV20-1; D: NA; DNA: TGCAGTGCTAGAGGGGCCGATGGGAAGACTGAAGCTTTCTTT; CDR3: CSARGADGKTEAFF
J: TRBJ2-2; size: few; V: TRBV5-8; D: NA; DNA: TGTGCCAGCAGCCCAACTAGGGTCCCCGGGGAGCTGTTTTTT; CDR3: CASSPTRVPGELFF
J: TRBJ2-5; size: NA; V: TRBV7-8; D: NA; DNA: TGTGCCAGCAGCACATACCCCCTGGAGACCCAGTACTTC; CDR3: CASSTYPLETQYF
J: TRBJ1-2; size: NA; V: TRBV20-1; D: TRBD1; DNA: TGCAGTGCTAGGGGACAGGGCGGCTACACCTTC; CDR3: CSARGQGGYTF